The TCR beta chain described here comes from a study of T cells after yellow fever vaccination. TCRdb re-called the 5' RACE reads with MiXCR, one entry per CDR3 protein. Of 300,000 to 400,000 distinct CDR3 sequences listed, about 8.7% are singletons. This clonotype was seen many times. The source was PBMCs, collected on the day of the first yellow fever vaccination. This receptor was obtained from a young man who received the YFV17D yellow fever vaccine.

The CDR3 is CASSLITGGNEQFF. CDR3 nucleotide sequence: TGCGCCAGCAGCCTCATTACAGGGGGGAATGAGCAGTTCTTC. The rearrangement links TRBV4-3 to TRBJ2-1, with 8 bases lining up with TRBD1. The CDR3 loop spans 14 amino acids. V was clipped by 4 bases and J by 7 bases; unmatched bases: 6. CDR1 is LGHNA and CDR2 is YSLEER in the germline V gene.